Below, 4 T cell receptor beta chains from the same sample are listed, as sequenced in a study of blood T cell repertoires in COVID-19 (dated by TCRdb to 2018 to 2021). Library construction relied on the immunoSEQ multiplex PCR assay. TCRdb retrieved this table from immuneACCESS and kept in-frame rearrangements only. Not all clones are present; in checked studies, unresolved V genes account for under half, and no reason is known for the remainder. The sample table holds some 270,000 clones, of which roughly 91% were seen once. Approximately 2% of the sample rests with the top ten. The source material was PBMCs or T cells enriched from blood (not recorded which). All receptors come from a woman aged 55-69 years who had recovered from COVID-19.

The genes are TRBV7-3 and TRBJ2-3; 9 bases align to TRBD1. The germline CDR1 and CDR2 sequences are SGHTA and FQGTGA. This CDR3 comprises 16 residues. Losses at the gene ends were 3 bases for V and 4 bases for J; bases not matched to a gene: 8. The CDR3 nucleotides read TGTGCCAGCAGCTTCCTACAGGGGGCGGTTTCAGATACGCAGTATTTT. Residues: CASSFLQGAVSDTQYF.

V is TRBV2 and J is TRBJ1-6, with D possibly matching TRBD1 (6 bases). The CDR3 consists of 13 residues. Germline V gene lookup returns CDR1 SNHLY and CDR2 FYNNEI. V gave up 7 bases and J gave up 5 bases, with 9 bases separating them. The chain's CDR3 is CASTRQDNSPLHF. For the CDR3, the DNA is TGTGCCAGCACTCGACAGGATAATTCACCCCTCCACTTT.

The chain couples TRBV5-4 to TRBJ2-7; 8 bases are shared with TRBD1. The V segment lost 4 bases and the J segment 3 bases; nucleotides outside the gene matches: 9. This CDR3 spans 15 amino acids. Germline assignment: CDR1 SGHNT and CDR2 YYREEE (reference sequence). CDR3 region: CASSDRGRSVYEQYF. CDR3 nucleotide sequence: TGTGCCAGCAGCGACAGGGGCCGCTCGGTCTACGAGCAGTACTTC. Full variable domain (rest looked up from reference TRBV5-4 and TRBJ2-7): ETGVTQSPTHLIKTRGQQVTLRCSSQSGHNTVSWYQQALGQGPQFIFQYYREEENGRGNFPPRFSGLQFPNYSSELNVNALELDDSALYLCASSDRGRSVYEQYFGPGTRLTVT.

The chain joins TRBV11-3 to TRBJ2-4; 8 bases are a match to TRBD2. The length of the CDR3 is 13 residues. Germline V lookup: CDR1 SGHNT, CDR2 YENEEA. V lost 3 bases to trimming and J lost 5 bases; unmatched junction nucleotides: 0. DNA for the CDR3: TGTGCCAGCAGCTTCGGGGGGGAAAACATTCAGTACTTC. Translation gives CASSFGGENIQYF.